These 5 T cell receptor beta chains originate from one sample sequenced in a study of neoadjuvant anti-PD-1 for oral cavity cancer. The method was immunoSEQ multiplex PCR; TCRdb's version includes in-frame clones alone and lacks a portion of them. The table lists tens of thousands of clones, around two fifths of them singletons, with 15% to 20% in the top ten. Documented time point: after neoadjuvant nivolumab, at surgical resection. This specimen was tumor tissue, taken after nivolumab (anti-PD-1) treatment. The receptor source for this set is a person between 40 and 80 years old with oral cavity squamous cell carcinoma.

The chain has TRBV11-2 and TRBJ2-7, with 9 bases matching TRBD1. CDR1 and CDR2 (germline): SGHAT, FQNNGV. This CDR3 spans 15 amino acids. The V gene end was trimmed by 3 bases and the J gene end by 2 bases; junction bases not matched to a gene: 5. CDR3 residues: CASSFGQGPAYEQYF. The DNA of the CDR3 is TGTGCCAGCAGCTTCGGACAGGGGCCAGCCTACGAGCAGTACTTC.

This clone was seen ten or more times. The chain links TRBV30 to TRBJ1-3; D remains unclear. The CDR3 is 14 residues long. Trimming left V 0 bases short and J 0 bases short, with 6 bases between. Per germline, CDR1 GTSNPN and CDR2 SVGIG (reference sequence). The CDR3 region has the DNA TGTGCCTGGAGTGTCTCCGTCTCTGGAAACACCATATATTTT. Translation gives CAWSVSVSGNTIYF.

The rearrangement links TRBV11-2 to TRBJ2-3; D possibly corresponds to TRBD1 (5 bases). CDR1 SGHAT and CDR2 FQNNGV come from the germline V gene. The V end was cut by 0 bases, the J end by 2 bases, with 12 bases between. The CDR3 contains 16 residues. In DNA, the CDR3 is TGTGCCAGCAGCTTAGAGGGGCCTCCTAACACAGATACGCAGTATTTT. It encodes CASSLEGPPNTDTQYF.

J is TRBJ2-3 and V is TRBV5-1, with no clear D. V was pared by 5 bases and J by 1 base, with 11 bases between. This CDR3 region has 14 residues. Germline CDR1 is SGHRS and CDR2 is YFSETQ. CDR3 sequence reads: CASRALGGTDTQYF. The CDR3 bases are TGCGCCAGCAGAGCCCTTGGCGGCACAGATACGCAGTATTTT. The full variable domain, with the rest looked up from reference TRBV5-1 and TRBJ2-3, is KAGVTQTPRYLIKTRGQQVTLSCSPISGHRSVSWYQQTPGQGLQFLFEYFSETQRNKGNFPGRFSGRQFSNSRSEMNVSTLELGDSALYLCASRALGGTDTQYFGPGTRLTVL.

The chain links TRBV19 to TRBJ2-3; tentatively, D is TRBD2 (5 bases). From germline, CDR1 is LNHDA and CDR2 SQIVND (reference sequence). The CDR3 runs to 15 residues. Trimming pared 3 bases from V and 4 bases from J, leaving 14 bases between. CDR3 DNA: TGTGCCAGTAGTATCTGGCGGGCCTCGGCAGATACGCAGTATTTT. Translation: CASSIWRASADTQYF.